These 13 T cell receptor beta chains were sequenced from one sample in a study of cytomegalovirus exposure and HLA in healthy donors. The PCR contained 60 Vbeta and 13 Jbeta primers. This table comes from immunoSEQ multiplex PCR, and its TCRdb copy is limited to in-frame clones, with some not included. This sample has about 140,000 clones, with around 75% found just once. Sequenced sample: PBMCs. These receptors all come from a female donor in good health and CMV-seronegative.

In its sample, this clone was seen a few times. V and J are TRBV27 and TRBJ1-1, with D uncertain. The V end lost 5 bases, the J end lost 1 base, and 8 bases lay between the germline ends. The CDR3 is 13 residues long. Germline-derived CDR1 and CDR2 are MNHEY and SMNVEV (reference sequence). As DNA, the CDR3 is TGTGCCAGCAGTCCCCGCAGGAACACTGAAGCTTTCTTT. Translation gives CASSPRRNTEAFF.

This clone was counted a few times. This chain uses TRBV9 with TRBJ1-2; D is possibly TRBD1 (5 bases). This CDR3 is built from 15 residues. The ends were cut back, 0 bases at V and 4 bases at J, with 13 bases in the middle. Germline assignment: CDR1 SGDLS and CDR2 YYNGEE. CDR3 bases: TGTGCCAGCAGCGTAGCGGCAGGGTGGGTCTATGGCTACACCTTC. It specifies CASSVAAGWVYGYTF.

The chain couples TRBV29-1 to TRBJ1-2; no reliable D call. The CDR3 has 11 residues. Looked up from germline, CDR1 is SQVTM and CDR2 is ANQGSEA. Trimming removed 7 bases at V and 10 bases at J, with 16 bases between. In nucleotides, the CDR3 is TGCAGCGCCGGAGAGGGTCTCGTCTACACCTTC. Translated, it gives CSAGEGLVYTF.

The V gene is TRBV29-1, the J gene TRBJ1-5; D not resolved. Trimming removed 7 bases at V and 7 bases at J, with 17 bases between. This CDR3 region has 13 residues. Germline lookup yields CDR1 SQVTM and CDR2 ANQGSEA. CDR3 amino acids: CSAARSPGQPQHF. The CDR3 coding sequence is TGCAGCGCCGCCCGATCTCCGGGGCAGCCCCAGCATTTT.

The chain employs TRBV7-8 and TRBJ1-1; D uncertain. Trimming removed 7 bases from V and 0 bases from J, with 18 bases in between. The CDR3 has 16 amino acids. From germline, CDR1 is SGHVS and CDR2 FQNEAQ. The CDR3 DNA sequence: TGTGCCAGCAAACGTAAAGGGTGGGAGATGAACACTGAAGCTTTCTTT. Encoded protein: CASKRKGWEMNTEAFF.

This chain joins TRBV29-1 and TRBJ2-7; the match to TRBD2 covers 11 bases. V trimming: 2 bases; J trimming: 5 bases; junction bases outside the gene matches: 5. CDR1 is SQVTM and CDR2 is ANQGSEA in the germline V gene. The CDR3 is 14 residues long. The chain's CDR3 is CSVESGSGGDEQYF. The DNA of the CDR3 is TGCAGCGTTGAATCGGGTAGCGGGGGGGACGAGCAGTACTTC.

This clone was seen a handful of times. The chain uses TRBV6-5 and TRBJ1-2, with 7 positions matching TRBD1. The junction had 7 bases not matched to a gene; V was cut back by 5 bases and J by 4 bases. CDR1 and CDR2 from the germline V gene are MNHEY and SVGAGI. The CDR3 sequence is 14 residues long. The chain's CDR3 is CASSLQGKGYGYTF. The CDR3 DNA follows: TGTGCCAGCAGTCTACAGGGGAAGGGCTATGGCTACACCTTC.

The rearrangement links TRBV4-1 to TRBJ2-7; 9 nucleotides agree with TRBD2. Germline CDR1 reads MGHRA; CDR2 reads YSYEKL. V shed 0 bases, J shed 7 bases, and the junction held 7 bases outside the gene matches. This CDR3 is 15 amino acids long. CDR3 sequence: CASSQESSGMGEQYF. The CDR3 DNA sequence: TGCGCCAGCAGCCAAGAGTCTAGCGGGATGGGTGAGCAGTACTTC.

This clone was seen only once. The V gene is TRBV27, the J gene TRBJ1-5, with 7 bases that match TRBD1. This CDR3 is 13 amino acids long. V shed 5 bases and J 7 bases; nucleotides not matched to a gene: 5. Germline CDR1 is MNHEY and CDR2 is SMNVEV (reference sequence). This CDR3 reads CASSHGQAQPQHF. Written as DNA, the CDR3 is TGTGCCAGCAGTCACGGACAGGCACAGCCCCAGCATTTT.

This clone has a handful of counts. The V gene is TRBV2, the J gene TRBJ1-4, with 8 bases lining up with TRBD1. The CDR3 consists of 14 residues. The germline V gene encodes CDR1 SNHLY and CDR2 FYNNEI. Germline trimming cut 8 bases from V and 6 bases from J; bases unmatched to any gene: 8. The CDR3 DNA follows: TGTGCCAGCCGGTCACAGGGGGGATATGAAAAACTGTTTTTT. Translated, it gives CASRSQGGYEKLFF.

This clone has only one observation. The gene calls are TRBV30 and TRBJ1-5, with 7 bases aligning to TRBD1. The CDR3 runs to 13 residues. The V segment lost 2 bases and the J segment 5 bases; nucleotides outside the gene matches: 3. Germline assignment: CDR1 GTSNPN and CDR2 SVGIG (reference sequence). For the CDR3, the DNA is TGTGCCTGGAGTAGGACAGGCTATCAGCCCCAGCATTTT. Encoded protein: CAWSRTGYQPQHF.

V gene TRBV7-8 combines with J gene TRBJ2-7; unclear D gene. Trimming took off 1 base at V and 6 bases at J, with 7 bases between the two ends. The length of the CDR3 is 12 residues. Germline values: CDR1 SGHVS, CDR2 FQNEAQ. The CDR3 DNA reads TGTGCCAGCAGCTTAGGCACGGGCGAGCAGTACTTC. Translated, it gives CASSLGTGEQYF.

V usage is TRBV9 and J usage is TRBJ2-4; maybe TRBD2 (6 bases). CDR3 length: 16 amino acids. The V and J ends lost 0 bases and 0 bases respectively, with 10 bases between them. In germline, CDR1 is SGDLS, CDR2 YYNGEE. CDR3 coding DNA: TGTGCCAGCAGCGTAGGAGGGGAGGTAGCCAAAAACATTCAGTACTTC. Its protein is CASSVGGEVAKNIQYF. The variable domain in full, completed from reference TRBV9 and TRBJ2-4, reads DSGVTQTPKHLITATGQRVTLRCSPRSGDLSVYWYQQSLDQGLQFLIQYYNGEERAKGNILERFSAQQFPDLHSELNLSSLELGDSALYFCASSVGGEVAKNIQYFGAGTRLSVL.